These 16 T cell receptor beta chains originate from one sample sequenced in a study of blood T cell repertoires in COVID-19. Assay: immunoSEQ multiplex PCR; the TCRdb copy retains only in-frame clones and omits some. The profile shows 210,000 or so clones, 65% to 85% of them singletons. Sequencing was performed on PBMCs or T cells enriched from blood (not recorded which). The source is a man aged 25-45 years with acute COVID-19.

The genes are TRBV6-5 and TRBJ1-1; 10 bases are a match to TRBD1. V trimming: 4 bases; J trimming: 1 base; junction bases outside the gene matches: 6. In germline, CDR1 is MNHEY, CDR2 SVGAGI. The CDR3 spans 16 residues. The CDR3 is CASSSRWTGGNTEAFF. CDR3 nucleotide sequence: TGTGCCAGCAGTTCACGATGGACAGGGGGGAACACTGAAGCTTTCTTT.

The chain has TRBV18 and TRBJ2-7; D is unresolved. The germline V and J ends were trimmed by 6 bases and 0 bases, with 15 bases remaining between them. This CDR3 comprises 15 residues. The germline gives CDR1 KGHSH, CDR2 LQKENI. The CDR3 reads CASSPGVYPSYEQYF. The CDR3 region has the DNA TGTGCCAGCTCCCCCGGAGTGTACCCCTCCTACGAGCAGTACTTC.

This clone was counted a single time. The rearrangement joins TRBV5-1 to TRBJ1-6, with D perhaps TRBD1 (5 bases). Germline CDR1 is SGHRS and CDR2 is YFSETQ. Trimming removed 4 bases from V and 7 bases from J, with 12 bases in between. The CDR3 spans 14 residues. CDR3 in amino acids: CASSGGTGNSPLHF. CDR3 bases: TGCGCCAGCAGCGGGGGGACGGGAAATTCACCCCTCCACTTT.

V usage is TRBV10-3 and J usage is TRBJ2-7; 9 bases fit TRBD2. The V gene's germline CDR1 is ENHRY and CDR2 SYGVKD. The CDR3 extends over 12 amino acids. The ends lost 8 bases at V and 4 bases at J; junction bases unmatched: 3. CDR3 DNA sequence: TGTGCCATCGCCAGCGGGGGGTACGAGCAGTACTTC. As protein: CAIASGGYEQYF.

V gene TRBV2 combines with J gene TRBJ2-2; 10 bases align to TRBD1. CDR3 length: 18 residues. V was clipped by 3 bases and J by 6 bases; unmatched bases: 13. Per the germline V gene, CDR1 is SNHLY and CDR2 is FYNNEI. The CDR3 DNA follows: TGTGCCAGCAGTGATCCTATGCGGGGACAGGGGAAGGCCGGGGAGCTGTTTTTT. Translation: CASSDPMRGQGKAGELFF.

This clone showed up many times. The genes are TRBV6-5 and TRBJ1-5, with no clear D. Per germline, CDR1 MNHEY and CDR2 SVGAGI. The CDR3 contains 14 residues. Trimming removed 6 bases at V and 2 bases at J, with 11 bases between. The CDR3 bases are TGTGCCAGCAGCCGAAACATCGGCAATCAGCCCCAGCATTTT. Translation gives CASSRNIGNQPQHF.

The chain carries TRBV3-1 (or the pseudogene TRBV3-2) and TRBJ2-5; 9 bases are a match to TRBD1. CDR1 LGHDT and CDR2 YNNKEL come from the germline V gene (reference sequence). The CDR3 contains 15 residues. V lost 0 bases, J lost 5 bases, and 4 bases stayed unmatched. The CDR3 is CASSQEGQGLETQYF. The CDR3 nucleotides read TGTGCCAGCAGCCAAGAAGGACAGGGGTTGGAGACCCAGTACTTC.

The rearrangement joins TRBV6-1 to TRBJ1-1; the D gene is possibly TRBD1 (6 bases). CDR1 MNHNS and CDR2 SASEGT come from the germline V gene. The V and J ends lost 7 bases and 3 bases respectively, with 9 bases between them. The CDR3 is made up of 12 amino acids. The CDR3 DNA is TGTGCCAGCACCAAGGGGGACACTGAAGCTTTCTTT. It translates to CASTKGDTEAFF.

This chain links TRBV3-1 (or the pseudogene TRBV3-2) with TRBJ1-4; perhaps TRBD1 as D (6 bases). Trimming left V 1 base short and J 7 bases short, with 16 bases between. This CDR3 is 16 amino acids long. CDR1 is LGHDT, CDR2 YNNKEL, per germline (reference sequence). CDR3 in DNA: TGTGCCAGCAGCCAAGTATCTCTCCAGGGGTTTGAAAAACTGTTTTTT. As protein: CASSQVSLQGFEKLFF.

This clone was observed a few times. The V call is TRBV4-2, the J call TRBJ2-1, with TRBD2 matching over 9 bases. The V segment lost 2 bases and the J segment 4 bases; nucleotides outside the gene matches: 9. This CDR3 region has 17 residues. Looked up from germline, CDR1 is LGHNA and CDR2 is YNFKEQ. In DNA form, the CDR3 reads TGTGCCAGCAGCCAACCAGCCGCTAGCGGGGTTTACAATGAGCAGTTCTTC. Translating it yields CASSQPAASGVYNEQFF.

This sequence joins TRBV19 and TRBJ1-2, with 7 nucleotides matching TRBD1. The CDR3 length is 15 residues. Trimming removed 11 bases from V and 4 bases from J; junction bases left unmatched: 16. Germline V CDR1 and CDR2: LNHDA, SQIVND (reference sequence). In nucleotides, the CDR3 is TGTGCCGGATATTCCTGGACAGGCTACTCCTATGGCTACACCTTC. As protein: CAGYSWTGYSYGYTF.

DNA of the CDR3: TGTGCCAGTAGCCAGCGGGAGATAGCCAAAAACATTCAGTACTTC. Translating gives CASSQREIAKNIQYF. The chain recombines TRBV19 with TRBJ2-4; 8 nucleotides align to TRBD2. CDR1 is LNHDA and CDR2 is SQIVND in the germline V gene (reference sequence). The CDR3 extends over 15 amino acids. Trimming took 6 bases from V and 0 from J; bases not matched to a gene: 4.

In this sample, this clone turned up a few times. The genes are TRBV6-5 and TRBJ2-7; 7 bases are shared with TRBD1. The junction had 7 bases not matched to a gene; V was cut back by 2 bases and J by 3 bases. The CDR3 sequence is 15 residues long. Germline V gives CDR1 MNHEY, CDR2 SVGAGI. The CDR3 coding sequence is TGTGCCAGCAGTTACAACAGGGGAATTTACTACGAGCAGTACTTC. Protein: CASSYNRGIYYEQYF.

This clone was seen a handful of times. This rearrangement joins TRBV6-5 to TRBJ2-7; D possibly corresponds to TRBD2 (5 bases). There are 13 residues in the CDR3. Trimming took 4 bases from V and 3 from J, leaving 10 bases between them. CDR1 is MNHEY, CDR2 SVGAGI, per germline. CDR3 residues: CASSLGSGYEQYF. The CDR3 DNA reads TGTGCCAGCAGTTTAGGGAGTGGCTACGAGCAGTACTTC.

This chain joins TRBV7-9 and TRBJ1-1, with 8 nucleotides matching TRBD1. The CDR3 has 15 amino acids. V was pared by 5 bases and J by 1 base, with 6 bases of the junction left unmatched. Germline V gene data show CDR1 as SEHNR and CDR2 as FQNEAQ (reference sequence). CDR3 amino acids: CASSRPGTGNTEAFF. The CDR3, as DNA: TGTGCCAGCAGCCGCCCGGGGACAGGGAACACTGAAGCTTTCTTT.

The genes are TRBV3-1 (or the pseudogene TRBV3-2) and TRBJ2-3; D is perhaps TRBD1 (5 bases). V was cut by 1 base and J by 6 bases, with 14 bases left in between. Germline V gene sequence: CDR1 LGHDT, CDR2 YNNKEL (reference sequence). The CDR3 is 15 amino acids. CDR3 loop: CASSQGGRAVDTQYF. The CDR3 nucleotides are TGTGCCAGCAGCCAAGGGGGCCGCGCCGTCGATACGCAGTATTTT.